Each of the 8 T cell receptor beta chains below was sequenced from the same sample in a study of T-cell reconstitution after alpha-beta-depleted transplantation in children. During its preparation, the TCRbeta library received unique molecular identifiers. TCRdb analysed the PCR reads with MiXCR anew, one entry per CDR3 protein. The table records just over 950,000 distinct CDR3 sequences, about 31% of them present only once. Source: PBMCs, mostly from graft donor cells, taken 360 days after TCRalphabeta/CD19-depleted stem cell transplant. The receptors originated from a boy younger than two who had a stem cell transplant for SCID, so the T cells may come from the graft donor.

This clonotype was seen more than once but under ten times. V and J are TRBV29-1 and TRBJ1-1; D is possibly TRBD1 (5 bases). Trimming removed 4 bases from V and 5 bases from J, with 17 bases in between. This CDR3 spans 14 amino acids. Per the germline V gene, CDR1 is SQVTM and CDR2 is ANQGSEA. CDR3 amino acids: CSVGLRARGTEAFF. CDR3 sequence (DNA): TGCAGCGTTGGTCTTCGGGCGCGGGGGACTGAAGCTTTCTTT.

This clonotype was counted between two and nine times. The chain recombines TRBV20-1 with TRBJ2-7; 8 nucleotides match TRBD2. CDR1 DFQATT and CDR2 SNEGSKA come from the germline V gene (reference sequence). The CDR3 extends over 15 amino acids. J lost 0 bases, V lost 1 base, and 5 bases had no gene match. CDR3 in amino acids: CSARGDGRVSYEQYF. CDR3 coding DNA: TGCAGTGCTAGAGGGGACGGGAGGGTCTCCTACGAGCAGTACTTC.

This chain joins TRBV29-1 and TRBJ2-3, with D unresolved. Germline CDR1 is SQVTM and CDR2 is ANQGSEA. The CDR3 has 13 residues. The V and J ends lost 3 bases and 0 bases respectively, with 7 bases between them. For the CDR3, the DNA is TGCAGCGTTGAGCCGGCTAGCACAGATACGCAGTATTTT. As protein: CSVEPASTDTQYF.

CDR3 nucleotides: TGTGCCACCAGTGATCCCCGGACAGCCTTCACAGATACGCAGTATTTT. Protein sequence: CATSDPRTAFTDTQYF. The chain links TRBV24-1 to TRBJ2-3; D is perhaps TRBD1 (6 bases). Germline-derived CDR1 and CDR2 are KGHDR and SFDVKD. The length of the CDR3 is 16 residues. The germline V and J ends were trimmed by 3 bases and 2 bases, with 14 bases remaining between them.

This clonotype was seen more than once but under ten times. The chain has TRBV6-1 and TRBJ2-5; unclear D gene. Germline assignment: CDR1 MNHNS and CDR2 SASEGT. CDR3 length equals 13 residues. V lost 6 bases, J lost 2 bases, and 10 bases lay in between. CDR3: CASRANGQETQYF. The CDR3, as DNA: TGTGCCAGCAGAGCGAACGGTCAAGAGACCCAGTACTTC.

The chain has TRBV10-3 and TRBJ1-2; possibly TRBD1 for D (6 bases). CDR3 length equals 14 residues. Trimming cost V 6 bases and J 1 base, with 12 bases left between them. Germline assignment: CDR1 ENHRY and CDR2 SYGVKD. CDR3 DNA: TGTGCCATCAGGGGTGGGGGCTATAACTATGGCTACACCTTC. It specifies CAIRGGGYNYGYTF.

A few counts support this clonotype. This chain uses TRBV5-5 with TRBJ2-1; 7 bases fit TRBD1. V dropped 4 bases and J dropped 7; count of bases not matched to a gene: 14. From germline, CDR1 is SGHKS and CDR2 YYEKEE (reference sequence). This CDR3 has 16 amino acids. The CDR3 spells CASSGRRQGLGNEQFF. For the CDR3, the DNA is TGTGCCAGCAGCGGCCGTCGACAGGGCTTGGGGAATGAGCAGTTCTTC.

The V call is TRBV6-2 or TRBV6-3, the J call TRBJ2-7; D not certain. V was clipped by 6 bases and J by 3 bases, with 12 bases between them. The CDR3 length is 13 residues. Germline values: CDR1 MNHEY, CDR2 SVGEGT. CDR3 sequence: CASRQSNLYEQYF. In nucleotides, the CDR3 is TGTGCCAGCAGACAGTCGAACCTCTACGAGCAGTACTTC.